The present entry profiles one T cell receptor beta chain with its context. Its antigen is still unknown. Data came from immunoSEQ multiplex PCR; TCRdb stores just in-frame clones and leaves some out. The sample shows 50,000 to 65,000 clones, roughly four fifths of them seen only once. The data derive from a study of a mutant IDH1 vaccine in newly diagnosed glioma. Study context: The treated population exhibited a male proportion of around 62%, a female proportion of roughly 40%, and a mean age of roughly 39 years.

Described time point: week 47, end of study. The vaccine gave 300 ug of a 20-mer mutant IDH1 peptide subcutaneously per dose. Eight vaccine doses were administered to patients at weeks 1, 3, 5, 7, 11, 15, 19 and 23. General observations from the study: Pseudoprogression looked unconnected to shifts in top peripheral T cell clonotypes.

From germline, CDR1 is SGHDT and CDR2 YYEEEE. CDR3 length: 13 residues. The ends were cut back, 4 bases at V and 12 bases at J, with 19 bases in the middle. This chain links TRBV5-6 with TRBJ1-1, with TRBD1 as a possible D gene (6 bases). This TCR came from a woman in her forties or fifties with glioma. The sequences come from PBMCs, collected from a glioma patient whose treatment included an IDH1 peptide vaccine. The CDR3 sequence is CASSPYRTQGTFF. The CDR3 DNA follows: TGTGCCAGCAGCCCATACCGGACTCAGGGGACTTTCTTT.